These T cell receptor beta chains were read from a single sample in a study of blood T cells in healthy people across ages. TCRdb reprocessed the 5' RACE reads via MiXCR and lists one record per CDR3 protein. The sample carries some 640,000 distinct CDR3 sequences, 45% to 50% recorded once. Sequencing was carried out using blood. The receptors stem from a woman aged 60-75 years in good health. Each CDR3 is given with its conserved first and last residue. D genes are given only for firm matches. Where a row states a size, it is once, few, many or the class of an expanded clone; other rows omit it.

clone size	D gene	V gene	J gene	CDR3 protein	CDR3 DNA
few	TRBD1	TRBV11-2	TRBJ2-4	CASRMTGTGVPRTKNIQYF	TGTGCCAGCAGAATGACCGGGACAGGGGTTCCGAGGACCAAAAACATTCAGTACTTC
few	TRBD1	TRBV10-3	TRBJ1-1	CAISERGQANTEAFF	TGTGCCATCAGTGAGCGGGGACAGGCCAACACTGAAGCTTTCTTT
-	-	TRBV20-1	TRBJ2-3	CSALNPLTADTQYF	TGCAGTGCTCTGAATCCCCTTACAGCAGATACGCAGTATTTT
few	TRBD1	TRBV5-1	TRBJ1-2	CASSTGQGNGYTF	TGCGCCAGCAGCACGGGACAGGGAAACGGCTACACCTTC
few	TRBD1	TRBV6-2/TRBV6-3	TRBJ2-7	CASSRQGTSYEQYF	TGTGCCAGCAGCCGACAGGGTACCTCTTACGAGCAGTACTTC
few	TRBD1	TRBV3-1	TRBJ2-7	CASSKRQGILYEQYF	TGTGCCAGCAGCAAGCGACAGGGGATCCTCTACGAGCAGTACTTC
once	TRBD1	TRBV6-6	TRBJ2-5	CASRRTGTAQETQYF	TGTGCCAGCAGACGCACCGGGACAGCCCAAGAGACCCAGTACTTC
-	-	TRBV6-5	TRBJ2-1	CASSTSRLAGHNEQFF	-
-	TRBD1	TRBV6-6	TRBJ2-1	CASSNGQGTNEQFF	TGTGCCAGCAGTAATGGACAGGGAACAAATGAGCAGTTCTTC
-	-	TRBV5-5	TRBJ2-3	CASSRTADTQYF	TGTGCCAGCAGCCGGACCGCAGATACGCAGTATTTT
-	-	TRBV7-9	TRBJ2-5	CASSAQAGSQETQYF	TGTGCCAGCAGCGCCCAGGCCGGGTCTCAAGAGACCCAGTACTTC
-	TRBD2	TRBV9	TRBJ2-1	CASSVAGGLGNEQFF	TGTGCCAGCAGCGTTGCGGGAGGGCTCGGGAATGAGCAGTTCTTC
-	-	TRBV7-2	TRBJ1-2	CASTSVGAGDGYTF	TGTGCCAGCACCTCAGTCGGGGCAGGGGACGGCTACACCTTC
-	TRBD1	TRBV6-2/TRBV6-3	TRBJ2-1	CASSLGGPTYNEQFF	TGTGCCAGCAGTCTAGGGGGCCCAACTTACAATGAGCAGTTCTTC
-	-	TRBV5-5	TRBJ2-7	CASRPLGGTAYEQYF	TGTGCCAGCAGGCCCCTTGGCGGAACAGCATACGAGCAGTACTTC
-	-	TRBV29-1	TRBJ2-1	CSAVSDTNPYNEQFF	TGCAGCGCTGTATCCGACACCAACCCCTACAATGAGCAGTTCTTC
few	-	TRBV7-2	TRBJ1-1	CASSYDREAFF	TGTGCCAGCAGCTATGACAGGGAAGCTTTCTTT
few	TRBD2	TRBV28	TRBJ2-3	CASSYRLAGADTQYF	TGTGCCAGCAGTTACCGACTAGCGGGAGCGGATACGCAGTATTTT
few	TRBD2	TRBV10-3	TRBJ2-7	CAISGTSGVYEQYF	TGTGCCATCAGTGGGACTAGCGGAGTCTACGAGCAGTACTTC
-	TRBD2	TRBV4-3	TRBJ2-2	CASSQATSGRGRGELFF	TGCGCCAGCAGCCAAGCTACTAGCGGGAGGGGGCGCGGGGAGCTGTTTTTT
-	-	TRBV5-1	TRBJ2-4	CASSQGERKNIQYF	TGCGCCAGCAGTCAAGGGGAGAGGAAAAACATTCAGTACTTC
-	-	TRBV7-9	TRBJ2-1	CASDRNKMGVRADNEQFF	TGTGCCAGCGACAGAAACAAAATGGGGGTCAGGGCCGACAATGAGCAGTTCTTC
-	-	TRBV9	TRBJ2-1	CASSVTPSNEQFF	TGTGCCAGCAGCGTTACGCCTTCCAATGAGCAGTTCTTC
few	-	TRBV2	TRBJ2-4	CASCPQGGAIQYF	TGTGCCAGCTGCCCCCAAGGGGGGGCCATTCAGTACTTC
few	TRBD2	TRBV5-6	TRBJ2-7	CASSLAHGLAAYEQYF	TGTGCCAGCAGCTTGGCCCACGGACTAGCGGCCTACGAGCAGTACTTC
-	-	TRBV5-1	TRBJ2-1	CASSLVPGLGLNEQFF	TGCGCCAGCAGCTTGGTCCCAGGTCTTGGCTTGAATGAGCAGTTCTTC
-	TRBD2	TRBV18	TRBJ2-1	CASSPPYRAGGLEQFF	TGTGCCAGCTCACCACCGTACCGAGCGGGAGGGCTTGAGCAGTTCTTC
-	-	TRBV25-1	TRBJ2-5	CASSEMGREVEQYF	TGTGCCAGCAGTGAAATGGGCCGCGAAGTGGAGCAGTACTTC
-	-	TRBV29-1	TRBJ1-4	CSVDSGSNEKLFF	TGCAGCGTTGACTCGGGATCCAATGAAAAACTGTTTTTT
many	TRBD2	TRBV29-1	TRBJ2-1	CSGRRAGTSYNEQFF	TGCAGCGGCAGAAGGGCCGGGACTAGCTACAATGAGCAGTTCTTC
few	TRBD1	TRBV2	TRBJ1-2	CASSSMTGSYGYTF	TGTGCCAGCAGTTCTATGACAGGGTCTTATGGCTACACCTTC
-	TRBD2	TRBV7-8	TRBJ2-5	CASSLGVLAGEETQYF	TGTGCCAGCAGCTTAGGAGTCCTAGCGGGAGAAGAGACCCAGTACTTC
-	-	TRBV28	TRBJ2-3	CASSFPISTNTQYF	TGTGCCAGCAGTTTCCCCATTTCCACGAATACGCAGTATTTT
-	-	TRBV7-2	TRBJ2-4	CASSLGQMIIAKNIQYF	TGTGCCAGCAGCTTAGGGCAGATGATAATAGCCAAAAACATTCAGTACTTC
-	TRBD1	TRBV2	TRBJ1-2	CASSWDRVDNYGYTF	TGTGCCAGCAGTTGGGACAGGGTGGATAACTATGGCTACACCTTC
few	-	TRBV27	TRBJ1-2	CASKGTNYGYTF	TGTGCCAGCAAAGGAACTAACTATGGCTACACCTTC
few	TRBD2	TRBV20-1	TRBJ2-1	CSADHGLAQNEQFF	TGCAGTGCTGATCACGGACTAGCTCAGAATGAGCAGTTCTTC
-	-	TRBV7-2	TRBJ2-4	CASSLDSFKNIQYF	TGTGCCAGCAGCTTGGACAGCTTCAAAAACATTCAGTACTTC
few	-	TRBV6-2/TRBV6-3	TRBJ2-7	CASSLDSNYEQYF	TGTGCCAGCAGCTTGGACAGCAACTACGAGCAGTACTTC
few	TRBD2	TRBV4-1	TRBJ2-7	CASSQAGGLTYEQYF	TGCGCCAGCAGCCAAGCGGGAGGTCTAACCTACGAGCAGTACTTC
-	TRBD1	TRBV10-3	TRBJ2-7	CAISVGTGGSEQYF	TGTGCCATCAGTGTGGGGACAGGGGGCTCCGAGCAGTACTTC
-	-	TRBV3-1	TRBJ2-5	CASSQVWDQETQYF	TGTGCCAGCAGCCAAGTTTGGGACCAAGAGACCCAGTACTTC
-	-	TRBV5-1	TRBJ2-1	CASSLDGPEQFF	TGCGCCAGCAGCTTGGATGGGCCCGAGCAGTTCTTC
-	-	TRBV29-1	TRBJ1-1	CSVEWGEAFF	TGCAGCGTTGAATGGGGGGAAGCTTTCTTT
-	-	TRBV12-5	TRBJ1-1	CASGPTADTEAFF	TGTGCTAGTGGTCCCACGGCGGACACTGAAGCTTTCTTT
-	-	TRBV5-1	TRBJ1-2	CASSLGGSQGYGYTF	TGCGCCAGCAGCTTGGGGGGCAGTCAGGGCTACGGCTACACCTTC
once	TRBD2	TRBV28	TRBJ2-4	CASRWGGAGAKNIQYF	TGTGCCAGCAGATGGGGAGGGGCGGGGGCCAAAAACATTCAGTACTTC
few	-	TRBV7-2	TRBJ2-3	CASSLTRGYTDTQYF	TGTGCCAGCAGCTTAACCCGGGGCTACACAGATACGCAGTATTTT
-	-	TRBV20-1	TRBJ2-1	CSARAEGTRRYNEQFF	TGCAGTGCTAGAGCAGAAGGGACCCGACGTTACAATGAGCAGTTCTTC
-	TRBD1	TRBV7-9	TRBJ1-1	CASSSNTGGTEAFF	TGTGCCAGCAGCTCCAACACAGGGGGGACTGAAGCTTTCTTT
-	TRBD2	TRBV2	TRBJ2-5	CASSEAVGTSGTGTQYF	TGTGCCAGCAGTGAAGCGGTGGGGACTAGCGGCACTGGAACCCAGTACTTC
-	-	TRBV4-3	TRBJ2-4	CASSQEAYAYAQYF	TGCGCCAGCAGCCAAGAAGCGTATGCCTACGCGCAGTACTTC
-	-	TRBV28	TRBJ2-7	CASWTGTHYEQYF	TGTGCCAGCTGGACCGGGACCCACTACGAGCAGTACTTC
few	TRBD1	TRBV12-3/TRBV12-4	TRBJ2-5	CASTRTGGAETQYF	TGTGCCAGCACCAGGACAGGGGGCGCGGAGACCCAGTACTTC
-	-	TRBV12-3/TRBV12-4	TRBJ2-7	CASSPGTPTNEQYF	TGTGCCAGCAGTCCCGGGACCCCCACTAACGAGCAGTACTTC